Detailed here is one T cell receptor beta chain. The sample comes from a study of blood T cell repertoires in COVID-19. Germline CDR1 and CDR2: LGHDT and YNNKEL (reference sequence). The CDR3 contains 14 residues. The V gene end was trimmed by 4 bases and the J gene end by 18 bases; junction bases not matched to a gene: 14. Sequenced by immunoSEQ multiplex PCR; TCRdb stores in-frame clones only, minus some. Of about 170,000 clones in the sample, about 86% were seen once. Input material: peripheral blood. The TCR sequence derives from a woman aged 60-75 years with COVID-19, enrolled during active disease. The chain links TRBV3-1 (or the pseudogene TRBV3-2) to TRBJ1-6, with TRBD1 identical over 8 bases. The CDR3: CASSPKMTGALPHF. Here the CDR3 DNA reads TGTGCCAGCAGCCCGAAAATGACAGGGGCATTACCCCACTTT.